This is a list of T cell receptor beta chains from one sample in a study of neurological immune-mediated disorders. TCRdb reanalysed the 5' RACE reads using MiXCR and keeps one entry per CDR3 protein. The table shows 20,000 to 25,000 distinct CDR3 sequences, with more than 10% occurring only once. Sequencing was carried out using PBMCs. These receptor sequences come from a woman aged 55 to 70 with HTLV-1-associated myelopathy (HAM/TSP). Both conserved end residues are part of each CDR3. Fields, in order: J gene, V gene, D gene, clone size, CDR3 DNA, CDR3 protein. D genes are given only for firm matches. A clone size is listed for some rows: how often the clone was seen (once, few, many), or a class if it is expanded.

>TRBJ1-2|TRBV6-5|-|many
TGTGCCAGCAGTCCCACAGCCTATGGCTACACCTTC
CASSPTAYGYTF
>TRBJ2-3|TRBV5-1|TRBD2|medium-sized
TGCGCCAGCAGCCCCTGGAAGCGGGAGATAGATACGCAGTATTTT
CASSPWKREIDTQYF
>TRBJ2-3|TRBV20-1|-|many
TGCAGTGCTAGAGATCGAATCTCTAGCACAGATACGCAGTATTTT
CSARDRISSTDTQYF
>TRBJ2-1|TRBV4-1|TRBD2|many
TGCGCCAGCAGCCAAAAATTGACTAGCGGTCACAATGAGCAGTTCTTC
CASSQKLTSGHNEQFF
>TRBJ2-3|TRBV5-1|-|medium-sized
TGCGCCAGCAGCTTATACGTAATCCGCACAGATACGCAGTATTTT
CASSLYVIRTDTQYF
>TRBJ1-2|TRBV29-1|-|many
TGCAGCGTTGAGTATAACACACTCTATGGCTACACCTTC
CSVEYNTLYGYTF
>TRBJ1-1|TRBV7-9|-|medium-sized
TGTGCCAGCAGCCTAAGGACGCTAGAGCACACTGAAGCTTTCTTT
CASSLRTLEHTEAFF
>TRBJ1-5|TRBV5-6|-|many
TGTGCCAGCAGCTACGGACAGCTCAATCAGCCCCAGCATTTT
CASSYGQLNQPQHF
>TRBJ1-2|TRBV20-1|-|many
TGCAGTGCTGGAGAGAAGGGTGGCTACACCTTC
CSAGEKGGYTF
>TRBJ2-3|TRBV20-1|-|many
TGCAGTGCTTACCTAAGGACGACAGATACGCAGTATTTT
CSAYLRTTDTQYF
>TRBJ2-2|TRBV7-2|-|many
TGTGCCAGCAGGCAAGACGGGAACACCGGGGAGCTGTTTTTT
CASRQDGNTGELFF
>TRBJ2-6|TRBV7-2|TRBD1|medium-sized
TGTGCCAGCAGCTTGGGACAGGGGGCATCTGGGGCCAACGTCCTGACTTTC
CASSLGQGASGANVLTF
>TRBJ2-1|TRBV6-5|TRBD1|many
TGTGCCAGCAGTTACTCACTCTTGACAGGGTCGATCTGGAATGAGCAGTTCTTC
CASSYSLLTGSIWNEQFF
>TRBJ1-1|TRBV6-2/TRBV6-3|-|-
TGTGCCAGCAGTTCTCACAGGGAGTTGAACACTGAAGCTTTCTTT
CASSSHRELNTEAFF
>TRBJ1-1|TRBV20-1|TRBD1|many
TGCAGTGCTAATCAGGGGGCGCAAACTGAAGCTTTCTTT
CSANQGAQTEAFF
>TRBJ1-5|TRBV30|-|many
TGTGCCTGGACCGACAGAAGCAATCAGCCCCAGCATTTT
CAWTDRSNQPQHF
>TRBJ2-7|TRBV20-1|TRBD1|many
TGCAGTGCACTGGGACAGGGGGCCTACGAGCAGTACTTC
CSALGQGAYEQYF
>TRBJ2-2|TRBV5-1|TRBD2|many
TGCGCCAGCAGCTTGGTGGGACTAACCACCGGGGAGCTGTTTTTT
CASSLVGLTTGELFF
>TRBJ2-2|TRBV20-1|-|once
TGCAGTGCTAGAGGAGTTAGAGGGAGGTTTTTCGGGGAGCCGTTTTTT
CSARGVRGRFFGEPFF
>TRBJ2-7|TRBV20-1|TRBD2|many
TGCAGTGCCGCGGGACTAGCGGGAGGGGGTGGGGTGAAGTACTTC
CSAAGLAGGGGVKYF
>TRBJ1-2|TRBV19|-|-
TGTGCCAGTAGTATCGACAGATCCTATGGCTACACCTTC
CASSIDRSYGYTF
>TRBJ2-1|TRBV20-1|TRBD1|-
TGCAGTGCCAAAGACAGGGGAATGTACAATGAGCAGTTCTTC
CSAKDRGMYNEQFF
>TRBJ1-3|TRBV20-1|-|medium-sized
TGCAGTGCCACTCCCCCCGGTGGTGGAAACACCATATATTTT
CSATPPGGGNTIYF
>TRBJ1-1|TRBV5-6|-|medium-sized
TGTGCCAGCAGCTTGGCTTGGTCAAGATTCACTGAAGCTTTCTTT
CASSLAWSRFTEAFF
>TRBJ1-2|TRBV6-5|-|-
TGTGCCAGCAGTTACTCCCCCAGGAATGGCTACACCTTC
CASSYSPRNGYTF
>TRBJ2-7|TRBV7-8|TRBD2|many
TGTGCCAGCAGCTACCTCCGACTAGCGGGAGGTTTACGCGAGCAGTACTTC
CASSYLRLAGGLREQYF
>TRBJ1-1|TRBV5-1|-|many
TGCGCCAGCAGCTTGTCGCCAGGGGCGGACACTGAAGCTTTCTTT
CASSLSPGADTEAFF
>TRBJ2-4|TRBV7-2|TRBD2|many
TGTGCCAGCAACTGGGGCGGGGGGCCCAAAAACATTCAGTACTTC
CASNWGGGPKNIQYF
>TRBJ2-7|TRBV6-2/TRBV6-3|TRBD1|many
TGTGCCAGCAGGCCACACGGGACAGGGGTCGGGGAGCAGTACTTC
CASRPHGTGVGEQYF
>TRBJ2-3|TRBV3-1|TRBD1|few
TGTGCCAGCAGCCCAGCCGGGACAGAGGTAACAGATACGCAGTATTTT
CASSPAGTEVTDTQYF
>TRBJ1-2|TRBV9|-|many
TGTGCCAGCAGCGTAGAGGATTTTTCCTATGGCTACACCTTC
CASSVEDFSYGYTF
>TRBJ2-1|TRBV20-1|-|medium-sized
TGCAGTGCTAGATCCCCCCGCGCGGAGTTCTTC
CSARSPRAEFF
>TRBJ2-1|TRBV7-2|TRBD2|-
TGTGCCAGCAGCTTATCGGGCGGGGGAGCGGCCTACAATGAGCAGTTCTTC
CASSLSGGGAAYNEQFF
>TRBJ2-1|TRBV20-1|TRBD2|many
TGCAGTGCAACCACTAGCGGGAACAATGAGCAGTTCTTC
CSATTSGNNEQFF
>TRBJ1-2|TRBV6-1|-|many
TGTGCCAGCAGTGAATCCGGGGTTCGGGGCTACACCTTC
CASSESGVRGYTF
>TRBJ2-2|TRBV30|TRBD1|few
TGTGCCTGGAGTATAGGACAGGGCCACGGGGAGCTGTTTTTT
CAWSIGQGHGELFF
>TRBJ2-7|TRBV7-9|-|many
TGTGCCAGCAGCTCGACCACAGGGAGAAGGTCCTACGAGCAGTACTTC
CASSSTTGRRSYEQYF
>TRBJ1-1|TRBV5-1|-|many
TGCGCCAGCAGCCTGACAGTTTCGAACACTGAAGCTTTCTTT
CASSLTVSNTEAFF
>TRBJ2-3|TRBV20-1|TRBD2|many
TGCAGTGCGGGGGGGATCTTCAATACGCAGTATTTT
CSAGGIFNTQYF
>TRBJ2-1|TRBV19|-|few
TGTGCCAGTAGTGTGCAACACTCAGTCTCCTACAATGAGCAGTTCTTC
CASSVQHSVSYNEQFF
>TRBJ1-5|TRBV5-5|TRBD1|few
TGTGCCAGCAGCTGGGGACAGGGGGGCAATCAGCCCCAGCATTTT
CASSWGQGGNQPQHF
>TRBJ2-5|TRBV2|TRBD2|many
TGTGCCAGCGGGACTAGCAGCGCTCAAGAGACCCAGTACTTC
CASGTSSAQETQYF
>TRBJ1-2|TRBV5-1|TRBD1|many
TGCGCCAGCAGTTCCGACAGGGGCGGCGATCCGGGTGGCTACACCTTC
CASSSDRGGDPGGYTF
>TRBJ2-1|TRBV20-1|-|many
TGCAGTGCAGAGCTCGACAATGAGCAGTTCTTC
CSAELDNEQFF
>TRBJ1-1|TRBV6-6|TRBD1|many
TGTGCCAGCATCAACGCGGGGGGACAGGGGGCCTCGGGAGACACTGAAGCTTTCTTT
CASINAGGQGASGDTEAFF